Given below is one T cell receptor (beta chain) in context. Its specificity is unknown. This record comes from a study of blood T cells in healthy people across ages. The study's findings and limits: Estimates drawn from one million T cells were deemed to understate diversity. Among T cells, TCR beta diversity per million cells dropped roughly linearly as age rose. PBMCs went unsorted, and a conclusive naive versus antigen-experienced comparison was therefore prevented.

Trimming pared 7 bases from V and 7 bases from J, leaving 23 bases between. The CDR3 is 15 residues long. The germline V gene has CDR1 SQVTM and CDR2 ANQGSEA. A second PCR, run for about 6 to 12 cycles, used a sample-barcoded 5' primer plus a J-beta primer mix. TCRdb itself ran the 5' RACE reads through MiXCR, one entry per CDR3 protein. The sample gives hundreds of thousands of distinct CDR3 sequences, 45% to 50% of which show up once; roughly a third is in the top ten. The sample comprised blood. The origin of this receptor is a woman aged 60-75 years in good health. The V and J genes are TRBV29-1 and TRBJ1-5; possibly TRBD1 for D (5 bases). Written as DNA, the CDR3 is TGCAGCGCCCAACAGGCGCAATCCGCCAACCAGCCCCAGCATTTT. Protein: CSAQQAQSANQPQHF.